This T cell receptor (beta chain) was observed in a study of tumor-infiltrating lymphocytes in primary liver carcinoma. The study, taken as a whole, reports: Significantly greater top-250-clone fractions characterized tumors relative to blood (p = 0.039). It was observed that only about 7-25% of the top clones appeared in every one of the five tumor regions.

Co-extraction of RNA and DNA was performed on about 20-32 mg of unsorted bulk tissue. A primer matching the constant region was used to make TCR beta cDNA from approximately 500 ng of total RNA. What produced the TCR beta libraries was three nested multiplex PCR rounds using slightly modified ARM-PCR. Running 10 cycles apiece, the first two PCR rounds relied on TRBV1-TRBV30 forward primers together with a C-beta reverse primer. TCRdb processed the multiplex PCR reads anew with MiXCR; each CDR3 protein has one entry. Of more than 50,000 distinct CDR3 sequences in the sample, around three quarters were seen once. Worth noting for this clonotype: The antigen is unknown. At one boundary the junction diverges from the germline segment, which might be a read error.

This CDR3 is 12 amino acids long. Germline CDR1 is DFQATT and CDR2 is SNEGSKA (reference sequence). The sequence was obtained from a man aged 40-49 years with primary liver carcinoma and hepatitis B virus infection. Sequencing was performed on liver tumor tissue from sampling region 2. Subset specified: tumor region T2, inferior pole. The gene calls are TRBV20-1 and TRBJ2-7; a weak D match, TRBD1 (5 bases). CDR3 coding DNA: TGCATTGCTACGGACATAACCTACGAGCAGTACTTC. It codes for CIATDITYEQYF.